The 15 T cell receptor beta chains below all came from one sample that was sequenced in a study of shared clonotypes between healthy human individuals. The protocol was immunoSEQ multiplex PCR, while the TCRdb copy is restricted to in-frame clones and leaves out a portion. Of approximately 480,000 clones in the sample, around 79% were seen once. The sample consisted of PBMCs. These receptors originate from a woman aged 40 to 50 in good health. Some clones in this sample may be carry-over from other donors' samples.

The rearrangement links TRBV27 to TRBJ1-1; D is undetermined. Germline CDR1 and CDR2: MNHEY and SMNVEV (reference sequence). This CDR3 region has 13 residues. V shed 9 bases and J shed 0 bases, with 11 bases lying between them. CDR3 protein: CASRASMNTEAFF. For the CDR3, the DNA is TGTGCCAGTAGGGCCTCAATGAACACTGAAGCTTTCTTT.

CDR3 coding DNA: TGTGCCAGCAGCTTAAATGGCTACGAGCAGTACTTC. It translates to CASSLNGYEQYF. This chain links TRBV7-6 with TRBJ2-5; no reliable D call. The J call may be in error: the DNA end matches TRBJ2-7 better. This CDR3 is 12 amino acids long. Germline CDR1 SGHVS, CDR2 FNYEAQ.

The gene calls are TRBV19 and TRBJ1-1, with D perhaps matching TRBD1 (6 bases). Germline CDR1 and CDR2: LNHDA and SQIVND (reference sequence). CDR3 size: 14 residues. V gave up 4 bases and J gave up 5 bases, with 14 bases separating them. The CDR3 bases are TGTGCCAGTAGTACTCTGACAGGCCGGACTGAAGCTTTCTTT. Translation gives CASSTLTGRTEAFF.

This clone showed up just once. The genes are TRBV28 and TRBJ1-2; weak D call: TRBD1 (6 bases). The CDR3 runs to 17 residues. The V gene's germline CDR1 is MDHEN and CDR2 SYDVKM. The V and J ends lost 6 bases and 0 bases respectively, with 20 bases between them. Here the CDR3 reads CASSPLQGLATNYGYTF. CDR3 DNA: TGTGCCAGCAGCCCGCTACAGGGTTTGGCCACTAACTATGGCTACACCTTC.

V is TRBV9 and J is TRBJ2-3; 9 bases line up with TRBD2. Germline assignment: CDR1 SGDLS and CDR2 YYNGEE. The V and J ends lost 0 bases and 0 bases, in that order; junction bases with no gene match: 8. CDR3 length: 18 amino acids. DNA for the CDR3: TGTGCCAGCAGCGTAGTAGCGGGGGACCTGGTTAGCACAGATACGCAGTATTTT. It codes for CASSVVAGDLVSTDTQYF.

The rearrangement joins TRBV28 to TRBJ2-2; TRBD1 agrees at 9 bases. This CDR3 is 14 amino acids long. Trimming removed 5 bases from V and 4 bases from J; junction bases left unmatched: 2. Germline-derived CDR1 and CDR2 are MDHEN and SYDVKM. The CDR3 DNA reads as TGTGCCAGCAGTAGGACAGGGGTCACCGGGGAGCTGTTTTTT. This encodes CASSRTGVTGELFF.

The genes are TRBV19 and TRBJ2-1; D might be TRBD2 (6 bases). Looked up from germline, CDR1 is LNHDA and CDR2 is SQIVND (reference sequence). The CDR3 has 14 amino acids. V was clipped by 7 bases and J by 4 bases, with 14 bases between them. The CDR3 region is CASNGGRFYNEQFF. The CDR3, as DNA: TGTGCCAGTAATGGAGGGCGGTTTTACAATGAGCAGTTCTTC.

V gene TRBV11-2 combines with J gene TRBJ2-7, with D possibly TRBD1 on 5 matching bases. The V gene lost 3 bases and the J gene lost 3 bases, with 12 bases spanning the gap. Per germline, CDR1 SGHAT and CDR2 FQNNGV. The CDR3 consists of 14 residues. Written as DNA, the CDR3 is TGTGCCAGCAGCTTGATAAGACAGCACTACGAGCAGTACTTC. It codes for CASSLIRQHYEQYF. Filled out from reference TRBV11-2 and TRBJ2-7, the complete variable domain reads EAGVAQSPRYKIIEKRQSVAFWCNPISGHATLYWYQQILGQGPKLLIQFQNNGVVDDSQLPKDRFSAERLKGVDSTLKIQPAKLEDSAVYLCASSLIRQHYEQYFGPGTRLTVT.

The chain is built from TRBV27 and TRBJ1-5, with unresolved D. The germline V gene encodes CDR1 MNHEY and CDR2 SMNVEV (reference sequence). Trimming removed 4 bases from V and 4 bases from J, with 20 bases in between. CDR3 length equals 17 residues. CDR3 bases: TGTGCCAGCAGTTCTGCCCTGAGCCGGGCAGTGAATCAGCCCCAGCATTTT. It translates to CASSSALSRAVNQPQHF.

V usage is TRBV29-1 and J usage is TRBJ2-2, with 16 bases matching TRBD2. CDR3 length equals 17 residues. The germline V gene encodes CDR1 SQVTM and CDR2 ANQGSEA. Losses at the gene ends were 4 bases for V and 5 bases for J; bases not matched to a gene: 7. The CDR3 loop is CSVAGLAGGPGTGELFF. The CDR3 region has the DNA TGCAGCGTTGCGGGACTAGCGGGAGGGCCGGGAACCGGGGAGCTGTTTTTT.

The rearrangement joins TRBV2 to TRBJ2-1; 10 bases line up with TRBD2. Germline V CDR1 and CDR2: SNHLY, FYNNEI. The length of the CDR3 is 16 residues. V dropped 7 bases and J dropped 6; count of bases not matched to a gene: 12. The CDR3 is CASTPHGTSVSNEQFF. In DNA form, the CDR3 reads TGTGCCAGCACCCCGCACGGGACTAGCGTCTCCAATGAGCAGTTCTTC.

This sequence joins TRBV7-9 and TRBJ2-7; D not certain. This CDR3 spans 12 amino acids. Per germline, CDR1 SEHNR and CDR2 FQNEAQ (reference sequence). The V end lost 4 bases, the J end lost 3 bases, and 7 bases lay between the germline ends. The CDR3 DNA follows: TGTGCCAGCAGCTCTACACACTACGAGCAGTACTTC. It yields the protein CASSSTHYEQYF.

V and J are TRBV7-3 and TRBJ2-3, with D maybe TRBD2 (7 bases). Germline V lookup: CDR1 SGHTA, CDR2 FQGTGA. This CDR3 spans 14 amino acids. Trimming removed 8 bases at V and 2 bases at J, with 14 bases between. The CDR3 region has the DNA TGTGCCAGCCGAGGGGCGGGGGCCACAGATACGCAGTATTTT. As protein: CASRGAGATDTQYF.

The chain has TRBV5-1 and TRBJ2-3, with 7 bases matching TRBD2. The junction had 11 bases not matched to a gene; V was cut back by 2 bases and J by 5 bases. The CDR3 length is 16 residues. Germline CDR1 and CDR2: SGHRS and YFSETQ. This CDR3 is CASSLGRALRLDTQYF. CDR3 bases: TGCGCCAGCAGCTTAGGGAGGGCGTTGAGGCTAGATACGCAGTATTTT.

The chain has TRBV18 and TRBJ2-5, with 11 bases aligning to TRBD1. The ends lost 3 bases at V and 4 bases at J; junction bases unmatched: 7. The CDR3 sequence is 16 residues long. CDR1 is KGHSH, CDR2 LQKENI, per germline. The CDR3 sequence: CASSPPDRGRRETQYF. The CDR3 DNA follows: TGTGCCAGCTCACCGCCGGACAGGGGGCGAAGAGAGACCCAGTACTTC.